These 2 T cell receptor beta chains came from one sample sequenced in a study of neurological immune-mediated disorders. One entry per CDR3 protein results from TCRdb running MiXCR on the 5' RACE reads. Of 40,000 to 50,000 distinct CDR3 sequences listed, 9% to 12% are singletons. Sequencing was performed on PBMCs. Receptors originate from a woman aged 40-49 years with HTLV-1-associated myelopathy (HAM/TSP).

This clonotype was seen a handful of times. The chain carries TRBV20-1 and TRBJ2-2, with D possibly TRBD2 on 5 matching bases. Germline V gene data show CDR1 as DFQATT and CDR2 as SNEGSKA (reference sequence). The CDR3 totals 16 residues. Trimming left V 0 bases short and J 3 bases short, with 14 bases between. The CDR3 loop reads CSARDTGSGDTGELFF. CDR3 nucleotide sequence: TGCAGTGCTAGAGATACGGGAAGCGGAGACACCGGGGAGCTGTTTTTT.

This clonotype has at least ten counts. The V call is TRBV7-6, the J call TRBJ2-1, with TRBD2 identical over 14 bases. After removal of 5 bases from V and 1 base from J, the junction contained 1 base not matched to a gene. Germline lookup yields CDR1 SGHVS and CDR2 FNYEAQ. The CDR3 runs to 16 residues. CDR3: CASSRTSGGSYNEQFF. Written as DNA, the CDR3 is TGTGCCAGCAGCAGGACTAGCGGGGGGTCCTACAATGAGCAGTTCTTC.